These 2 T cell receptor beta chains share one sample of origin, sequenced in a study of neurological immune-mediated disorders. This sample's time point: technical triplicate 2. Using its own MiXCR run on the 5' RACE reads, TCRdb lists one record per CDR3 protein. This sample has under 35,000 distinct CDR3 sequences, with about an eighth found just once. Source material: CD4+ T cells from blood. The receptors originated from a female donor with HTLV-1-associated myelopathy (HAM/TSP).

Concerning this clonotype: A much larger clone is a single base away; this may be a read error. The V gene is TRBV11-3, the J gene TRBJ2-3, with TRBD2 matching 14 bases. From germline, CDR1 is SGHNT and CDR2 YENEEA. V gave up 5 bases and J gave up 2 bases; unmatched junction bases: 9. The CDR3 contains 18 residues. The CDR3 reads CASSPRLAGGLNTDTQYF. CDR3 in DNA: TGTGCCAGCAGCCCAAGACTAGCGGGGGGGCTAAACACAGATACGCAGTATTTT.

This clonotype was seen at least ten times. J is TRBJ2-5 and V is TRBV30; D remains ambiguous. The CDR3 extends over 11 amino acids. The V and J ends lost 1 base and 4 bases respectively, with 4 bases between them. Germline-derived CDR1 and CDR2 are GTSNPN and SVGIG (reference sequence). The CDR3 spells CAWSGGETQYF. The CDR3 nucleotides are TGTGCCTGGAGTGGGGGAGAGACCCAGTACTTC.